The clone carrying this T cell receptor (beta chain) was recorded at least ten times. There are 15 residues in the CDR3. Trimming removed 2 bases at V and 3 bases at J, with 13 bases between. CDR1 is MNHNS, CDR2 SASEGT, per germline. The sample is drawn from a study of early T cells in non-severe SARS-CoV-2 infection. From the 5' RACE reads, TCRdb called clonotypes with MiXCR, one entry per CDR3 protein. The sample consists of 45,000 to 60,000 distinct CDR3 sequences, about 10% of them appearing once. The receptor comes from an adult who was a healthcare worker with PCR-confirmed SARS-CoV-2 infection or an uninfected control (not recorded which). The specimen sequenced was whole blood. The rearrangement links TRBV6-1 to TRBJ1-1, with D possibly being TRBD1 (5 bases). The CDR3 DNA sequence: TGTGCCAGCAGTGAAAGGGTCGGGGACGACACTGAAGCTTTCTTT. Translated, it gives CASSERVGDDTEAFF.